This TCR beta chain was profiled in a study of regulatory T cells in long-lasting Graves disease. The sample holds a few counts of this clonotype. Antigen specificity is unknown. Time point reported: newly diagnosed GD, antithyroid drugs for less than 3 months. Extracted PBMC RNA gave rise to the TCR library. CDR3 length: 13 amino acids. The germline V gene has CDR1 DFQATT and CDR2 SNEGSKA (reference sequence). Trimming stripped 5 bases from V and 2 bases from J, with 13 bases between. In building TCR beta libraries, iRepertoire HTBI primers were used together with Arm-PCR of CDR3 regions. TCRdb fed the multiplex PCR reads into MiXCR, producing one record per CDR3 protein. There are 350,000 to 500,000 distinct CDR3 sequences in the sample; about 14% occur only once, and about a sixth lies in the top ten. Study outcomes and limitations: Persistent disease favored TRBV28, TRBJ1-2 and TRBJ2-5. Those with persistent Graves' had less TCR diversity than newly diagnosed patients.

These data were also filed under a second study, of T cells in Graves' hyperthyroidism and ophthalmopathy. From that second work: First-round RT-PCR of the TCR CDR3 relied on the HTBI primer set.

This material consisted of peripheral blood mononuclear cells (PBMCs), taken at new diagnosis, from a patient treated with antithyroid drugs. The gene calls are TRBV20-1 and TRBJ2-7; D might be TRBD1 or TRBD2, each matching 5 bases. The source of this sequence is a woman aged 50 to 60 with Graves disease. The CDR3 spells CSARPGPTYEQYF. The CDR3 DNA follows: TGCAGTGCTCGACCGGGGCCAACCTACGAGCAGTACTTC.